A selection of T cell receptor beta chains follows, all from one sample in a study of blood T cell repertoires in COVID-19. Clones were sequenced by immunoSEQ multiplex PCR, and TCRdb holds only the in-frame ones, with some missing. The table records 440,000 or so clones, around 91% of them present only once. Input material: peripheral blood. The receptors originated from a woman in her thirties or forties with COVID-19, enrolled during active disease. The CDR3 runs from the conserved cysteine through the conserved F or W. A D gene is named only where the DNA matches it firmly. Clone size appears in some rows only: once, few, many, or a class for an expanded clone.

D gene,clone size,V gene,J gene,CDR3 DNA,CDR3 protein
NA,NA,TRBV6-5,TRBJ2-1,TGTGCCAGCAGTTACGAACGGGGGTTGGGGTACAATGAGCAGTTCTTC,CASSYERGLGYNEQFF
TRBD1,NA,TRBV4-2,TRBJ1-6,TGTGCCAGCAGCCAAGGGGACAGGGGGCCTAATAATTCACCCCTCCACTTT,CASSQGDRGPNNSPLHF
NA,once,TRBV11-2,TRBJ1-1,TGTGCCAGCAGCCTAGGTTCGGGGGGCTTGAACACTGAAGCTTTCTTT,CASSLGSGGLNTEAFF
TRBD1,NA,TRBV15,TRBJ2-7,TGTGCCACCAGCAGAGAGATGACAGGGGGCTACGAGCAGTACTTC,CATSREMTGGYEQYF
NA,NA,TRBV5-4,TRBJ2-3,TGTGCCAGCAGCTTGCGAGAGACAGCCACAGATACGCAGTATTTT,CASSLRETATDTQYF
TRBD2,NA,TRBV10-3,TRBJ2-1,TGTGCCATCAGGGGGGAGGGGAGGGAGTGGGTCAATGAGCAGTTCTTC,CAIRGEGREWVNEQFF
NA,NA,TRBV12-3/TRBV12-4,TRBJ1-5,TGTGCCAGCACCGCGGTCGCTAATCAGCCCCAGCATTTT,CASTAVANQPQHF
TRBD1,once,TRBV29-1,TRBJ1-6,TGCAGCGTTGTGGACAGGGAGAATTCACCCCTCCACTTT,CSVVDRENSPLHF
TRBD1,NA,TRBV9,TRBJ1-1,TGTGCCAGCAGCGGACAGGGGGCCCGGGGCACTGAAGCTTTCTTT,CASSGQGARGTEAFF
NA,NA,TRBV10-3,TRBJ2-2,TGTGCCATCAGTGACAGGCCCTCGAACACCGGGGAGCTGTTTTTT,CAISDRPSNTGELFF
TRBD1,NA,TRBV29-1,TRBJ1-1,TGCAGCGTTCCGGGACAGGGGTTGGGCATCACTGAAGCTTTCTTT,CSVPGQGLGITEAFF
NA,NA,TRBV19,TRBJ2-5,TGTGCCAGTAGTGCTAGGGACAACAGAGAGACCCAGTACTTC,CASSARDNRETQYF
NA,NA,TRBV25-1,TRBJ1-3,TGTGCCAGTAGCAGGGGAACCGGAAACACCATATATTTT,CASSRGTGNTIYF
NA,NA,TRBV18,TRBJ1-1,TGTGCCAGCTCACCAATCGGGGGTTTAACTGAAGCTTTCTTT,CASSPIGGLTEAFF
NA,NA,TRBV9,TRBJ1-3,TGTGCCAGCAGCGATGACAGTCACTCTGGAAACACCATATATTTT,CASSDDSHSGNTIYF
NA,NA,TRBV19,TRBJ1-5,TGTGCCAGTAGTACCCCCCCCTCCAAGAGGGGGTACAATCAGCCCCAGCATTTT,CASSTPPSKRGYNQPQHF
NA,NA,TRBV5-1,TRBJ1-3,TGCGCCAGCAGCTTGGGGACAGCCTCTGGAAACACCATATATTTT,CASSLGTASGNTIYF
TRBD1,NA,TRBV19,TRBJ1-1,TGTGCCAGTAGTTTGGTGGACAGGGACACTGAAGCTTTCTTT,CASSLVDRDTEAFF
NA,NA,TRBV30,TRBJ2-1,TGTGCCTGGAGTAAGAGCAGAGGTCAACCTACCAGCTACAATGAGCAGTTCTTC,CAWSKSRGQPTSYNEQFF
TRBD2,NA,TRBV7-9,TRBJ2-7,TGTGCCAGCAGCCCCCGTAGCGGGAGGGCCTACGAGCAGTACTTC,CASSPRSGRAYEQYF
TRBD2,NA,TRBV7-2,TRBJ2-1,TGTGCCAGCAGCTTTAACCGCGGGGGGGCTTCAGGCGAGCAGTTCTTC,CASSFNRGGASGEQFF
TRBD2,NA,TRBV19,TRBJ2-1,TGTGCCAGTAGTTCAGGGGCGGGAGGTAGGGATGAGCAGTTCTTC,CASSSGAGGRDEQFF
TRBD2,NA,TRBV7-2,TRBJ2-1,TGTGCCAGCATCCTTATCGGGGGGAGCTCCTACAATGAGCAGTTCTTC,CASILIGGSSYNEQFF
TRBD2,NA,TRBV3-1/TRBV3-2,TRBJ2-1,TGTGCCAGCAGCCTCCGGGGGGGGGCCAATGAGCAGTTCTTC,CASSLRGGANEQFF
NA,NA,TRBV4-1,TRBJ1-5,TGCGCCAGCAGCCCCCAACCAGGGGAAAGCAATCAGCCCCAGCATTTT,CASSPQPGESNQPQHF
NA,NA,TRBV15,TRBJ2-7,TGTGCCACCAGCAGAGCTCCGAGAACGGAGCAGTACTTC,CATSRAPRTEQYF
NA,NA,TRBV15,TRBJ1-5,TGTGCCACCAGCAGAGGGGAGGGGGACCAGCCCCAGCATTTT,CATSRGEGDQPQHF
TRBD1,NA,TRBV6-2/TRBV6-3,TRBJ1-4,TGTGCCAGCAGTTACTCGAATCGACAGGGGGCGTCCGGACGTGTGAGTGAAAAACTGTTTTTT,CASSYSNRQGASGRVSEKLFF